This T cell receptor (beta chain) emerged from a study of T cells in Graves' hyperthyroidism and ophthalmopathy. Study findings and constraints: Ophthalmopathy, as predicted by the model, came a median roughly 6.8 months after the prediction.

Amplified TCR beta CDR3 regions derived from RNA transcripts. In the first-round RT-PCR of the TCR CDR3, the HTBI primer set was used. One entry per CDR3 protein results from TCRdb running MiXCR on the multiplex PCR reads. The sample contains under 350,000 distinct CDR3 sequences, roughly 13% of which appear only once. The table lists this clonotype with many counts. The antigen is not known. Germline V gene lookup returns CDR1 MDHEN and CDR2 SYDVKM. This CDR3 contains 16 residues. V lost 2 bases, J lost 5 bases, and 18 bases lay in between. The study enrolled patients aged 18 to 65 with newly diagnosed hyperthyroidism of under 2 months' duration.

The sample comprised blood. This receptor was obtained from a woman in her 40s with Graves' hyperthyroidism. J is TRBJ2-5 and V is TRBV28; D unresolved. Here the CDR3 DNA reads TGTGCCAGCAGTTTAGAAAGCTCTCGAGTCAGGGAGACCCAGTACTTC. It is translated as CASSLESSRVRETQYF.